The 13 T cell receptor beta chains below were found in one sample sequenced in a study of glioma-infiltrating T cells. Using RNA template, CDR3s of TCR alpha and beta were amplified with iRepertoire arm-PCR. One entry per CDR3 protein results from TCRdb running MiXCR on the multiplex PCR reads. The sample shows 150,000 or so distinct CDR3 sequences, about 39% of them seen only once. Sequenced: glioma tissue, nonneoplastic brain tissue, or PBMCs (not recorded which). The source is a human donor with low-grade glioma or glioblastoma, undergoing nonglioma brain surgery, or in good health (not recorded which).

In DNA form, the CDR3 reads TGCGCCAGCAGCCAAGAGCCGGCCGGGAACTCTGGAAACACCATATATTTT. The encoded protein is CASSQEPAGNSGNTIYF. The chain links TRBV4-1 to TRBJ1-3, with D unresolved. The CDR3 has 17 residues. Germline assignment: CDR1 MGHRA and CDR2 YSYEKL. Trimming cost V 0 bases and J 0 bases, with 12 bases left between them.

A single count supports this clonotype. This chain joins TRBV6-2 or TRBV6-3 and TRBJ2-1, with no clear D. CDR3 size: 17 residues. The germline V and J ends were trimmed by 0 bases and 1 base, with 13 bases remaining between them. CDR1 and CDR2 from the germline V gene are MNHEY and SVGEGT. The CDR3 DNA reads TGTGCCAGCAGTTACTCCCGGCAGGACCCTTCCTACAATGAGCAGTTCTTC. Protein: CASSYSRQDPSYNEQFF.

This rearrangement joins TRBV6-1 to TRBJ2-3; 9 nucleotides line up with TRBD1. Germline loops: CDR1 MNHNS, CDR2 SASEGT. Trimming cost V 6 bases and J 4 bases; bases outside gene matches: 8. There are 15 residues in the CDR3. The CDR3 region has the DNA TGTGCCAGCAGAGACGGGGGACAGGGCTCAGATACGCAGTATTTT. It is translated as CASRDGGQGSDTQYF.

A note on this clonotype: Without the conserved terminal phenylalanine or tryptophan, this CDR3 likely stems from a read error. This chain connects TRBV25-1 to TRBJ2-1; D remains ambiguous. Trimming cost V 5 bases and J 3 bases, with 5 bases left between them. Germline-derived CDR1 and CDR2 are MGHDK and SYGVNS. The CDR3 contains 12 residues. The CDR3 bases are TGTGCCAGCAGTAAACTCTACAATGAGCAGTTCCTC. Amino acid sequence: CASSKLYNEQFL.

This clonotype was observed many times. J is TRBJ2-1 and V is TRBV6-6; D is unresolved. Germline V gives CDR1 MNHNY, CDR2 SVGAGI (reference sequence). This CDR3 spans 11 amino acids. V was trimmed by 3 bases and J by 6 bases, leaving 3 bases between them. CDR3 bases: TGTGCCAGCAGTTATTCCAATGAGCAGTTCTTC. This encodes CASSYSNEQFF.

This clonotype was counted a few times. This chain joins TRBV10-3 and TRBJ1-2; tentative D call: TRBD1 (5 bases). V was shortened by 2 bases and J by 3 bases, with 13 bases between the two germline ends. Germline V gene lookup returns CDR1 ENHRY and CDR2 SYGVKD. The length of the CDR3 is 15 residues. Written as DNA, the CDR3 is TGTGCCATCAGTGAGGGGGGGAGTATCGACTATGGCTACACCTTC. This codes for CAISEGGSIDYGYTF.

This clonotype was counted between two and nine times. The DNA of the CDR3 is TGTGCCAGCAGCGCCCAGACGTACTATCAAGAGACCCAGTACTTC. Translated: CASSAQTYYQETQYF. V gene TRBV7-2 combines with J gene TRBJ2-5; unclear D gene. Germline lookup yields CDR1 SGHTA and CDR2 FQGNSA. Trimming removed 5 bases at V and 2 bases at J, with 15 bases between. The CDR3 covers 15 residues.

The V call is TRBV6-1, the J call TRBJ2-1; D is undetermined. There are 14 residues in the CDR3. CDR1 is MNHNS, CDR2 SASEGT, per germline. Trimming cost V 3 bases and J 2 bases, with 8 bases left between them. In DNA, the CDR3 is TGTGCCAGCAGTGATACTGGGACCTACAATGAGCAGTTCTTC. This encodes CASSDTGTYNEQFF.

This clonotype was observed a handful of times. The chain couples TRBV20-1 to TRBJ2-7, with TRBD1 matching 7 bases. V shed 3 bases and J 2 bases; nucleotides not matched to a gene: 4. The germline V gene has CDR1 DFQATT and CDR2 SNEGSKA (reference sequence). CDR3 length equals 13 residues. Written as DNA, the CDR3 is TGCAGTGCTAGGCAGGGGGTGGCCTACGAGCAGTACTTC. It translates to CSARQGVAYEQYF.

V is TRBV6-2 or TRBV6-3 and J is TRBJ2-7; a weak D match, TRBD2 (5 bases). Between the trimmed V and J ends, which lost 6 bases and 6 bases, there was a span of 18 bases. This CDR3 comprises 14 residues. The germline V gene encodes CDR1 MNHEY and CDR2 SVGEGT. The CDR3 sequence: CASRVTERVGEQYF. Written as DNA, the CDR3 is TGTGCCAGCAGGGTTACTGAGAGGGTAGGCGAGCAGTACTTC.

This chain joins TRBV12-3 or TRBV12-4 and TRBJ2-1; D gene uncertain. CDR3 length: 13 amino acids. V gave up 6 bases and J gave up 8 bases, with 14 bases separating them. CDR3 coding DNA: TGTGCCAGCAGGAGACGGACGACGGATGAGCAGTTCTTC. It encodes CASRRRTTDEQFF.

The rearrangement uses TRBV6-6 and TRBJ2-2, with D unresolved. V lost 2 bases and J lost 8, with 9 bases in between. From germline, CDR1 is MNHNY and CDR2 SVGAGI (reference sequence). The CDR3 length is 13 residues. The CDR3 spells CASSYPPIGELFF. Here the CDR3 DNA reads TGTGCCAGCAGTTACCCCCCAATTGGGGAGCTGTTTTTT.

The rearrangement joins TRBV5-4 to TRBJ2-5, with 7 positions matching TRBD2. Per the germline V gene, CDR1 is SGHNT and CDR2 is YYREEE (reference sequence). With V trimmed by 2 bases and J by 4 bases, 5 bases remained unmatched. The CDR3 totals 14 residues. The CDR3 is CASSFRTSSETQYF. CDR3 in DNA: TGTGCCAGCAGCTTTCGGACTAGTTCAGAGACCCAGTACTTC.